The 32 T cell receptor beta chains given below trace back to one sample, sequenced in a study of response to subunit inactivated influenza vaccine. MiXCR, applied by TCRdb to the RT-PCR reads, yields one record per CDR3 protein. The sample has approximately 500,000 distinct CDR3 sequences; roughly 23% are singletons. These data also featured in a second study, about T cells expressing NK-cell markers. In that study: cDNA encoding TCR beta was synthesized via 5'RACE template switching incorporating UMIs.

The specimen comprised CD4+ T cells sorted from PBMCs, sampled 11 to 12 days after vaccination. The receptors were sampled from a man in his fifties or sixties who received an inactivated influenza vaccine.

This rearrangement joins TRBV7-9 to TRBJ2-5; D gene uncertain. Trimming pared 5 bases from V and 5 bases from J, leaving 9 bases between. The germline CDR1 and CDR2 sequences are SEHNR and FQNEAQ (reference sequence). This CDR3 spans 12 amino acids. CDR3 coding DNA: TGTGCCAGCAGCCCTTTCGGGGAGACCCAGTACTTC. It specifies CASSPFGETQYF.

CDR3 nucleotides: TGTGCCAGCAGCGAGCGGAGATCTAGCACAGATACGCAGTATTTT. Translated, it gives CASSERRSSTDTQYF. The genes are TRBV6-4 and TRBJ2-3; TRBD2 is a possible D gene (5 bases). This CDR3 is 15 amino acids long. Germline-derived CDR1 and CDR2 are MRHNA and SNTAGT. V was shortened by 6 bases and J by 0 bases, with 13 bases between the two germline ends.

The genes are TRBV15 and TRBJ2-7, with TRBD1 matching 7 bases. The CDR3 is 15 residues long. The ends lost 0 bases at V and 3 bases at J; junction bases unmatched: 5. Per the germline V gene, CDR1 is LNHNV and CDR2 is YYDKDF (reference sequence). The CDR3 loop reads CATSRDPGQFYEQYF. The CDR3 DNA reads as TGTGCCACCAGCAGAGATCCGGGACAGTTCTACGAGCAGTACTTC. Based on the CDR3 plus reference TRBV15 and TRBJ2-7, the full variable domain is DAMVIQNPRYQVTQFGKPVTLSCSQTLNHNVMYWYQQKSSQAPKLLFHYYDKDFNNEADTPDNFQSRRPNTSFCFLDIRSPGLGDTAMYLCATSRDPGQFYEQYFGPGTRLTVT.

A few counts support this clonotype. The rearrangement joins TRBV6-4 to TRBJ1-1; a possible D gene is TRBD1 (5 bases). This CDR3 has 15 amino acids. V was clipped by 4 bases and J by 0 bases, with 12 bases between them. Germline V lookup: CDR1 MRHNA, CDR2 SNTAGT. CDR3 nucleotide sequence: TGTGCCAGCAGTGCTGAGGGGAGAGTGAACACTGAAGCTTTCTTT. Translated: CASSAEGRVNTEAFF.

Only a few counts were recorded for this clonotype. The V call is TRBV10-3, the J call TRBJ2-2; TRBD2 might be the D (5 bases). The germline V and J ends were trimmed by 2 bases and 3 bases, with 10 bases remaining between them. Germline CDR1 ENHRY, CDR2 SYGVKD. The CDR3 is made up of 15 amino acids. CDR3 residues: CAISERGSDTGELFF. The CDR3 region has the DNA TGTGCCATCAGTGAGCGCGGGTCTGACACCGGGGAGCTGTTTTTT.

CDR3 sequence: CASRSSGSTNEQYF. The CDR3 DNA follows: TGTGCCAGCAGATCTAGCGGGAGCACCAACGAGCAGTACTTC. The rearrangement links TRBV6-1 to TRBJ2-7; 10 bases align to TRBD2. There are 14 residues in the CDR3. The J segment lost 5 bases and the V segment lost 6 bases, leaving 7 bases of the junction unmatched. The germline CDR1 and CDR2 sequences are MNHNS and SASEGT.

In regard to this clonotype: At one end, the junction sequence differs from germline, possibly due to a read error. The CDR3 DNA reads as TGTGCCAGCAGCTTAGTTCCGGGACCCTACGAGCGGTACTTC. Protein product: CASSLVPGPYERYF. The chain employs TRBV11-1 and TRBJ2-7; tentatively, D is TRBD1 or TRBD2 (5 bases each). The CDR3 sequence is 14 residues long. The germline CDR1 and CDR2 sequences are SGHAT and FQDESV (reference sequence).

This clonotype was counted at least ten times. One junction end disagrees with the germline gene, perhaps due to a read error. CDR3 region: CAGSQANAGELFF. In DNA form, the CDR3 reads TGTGCCGGATCGCAGGCGAACGCCGGGGAGCTGTTTTTT. V gene TRBV12-3 or TRBV12-4 combines with J gene TRBJ2-2; unclear D gene. The CDR3 length is 13 residues.

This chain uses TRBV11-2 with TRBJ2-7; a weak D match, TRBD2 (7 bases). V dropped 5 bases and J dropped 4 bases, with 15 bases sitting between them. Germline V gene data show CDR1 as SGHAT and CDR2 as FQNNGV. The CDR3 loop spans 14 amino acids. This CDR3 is CASSQWGGPYEQYF. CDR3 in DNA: TGTGCCAGCAGCCAGTGGGGGGGGCCATACGAGCAGTACTTC.

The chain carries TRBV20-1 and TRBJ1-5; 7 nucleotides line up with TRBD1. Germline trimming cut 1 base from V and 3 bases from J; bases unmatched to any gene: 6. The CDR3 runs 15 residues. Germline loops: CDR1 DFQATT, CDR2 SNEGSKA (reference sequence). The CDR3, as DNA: TGCAGTGCTAGAGTAGGGACAGACCTCAATCAGCCCCAGCATTTT. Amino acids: CSARVGTDLNQPQHF.

The CDR3 nucleotides read TGTGCCAGCAGTTTCGGACTTACCTACGAGCAGTACTTC. It specifies CASSFGLTYEQYF. The V gene is TRBV27, the J gene TRBJ2-7; TRBD2 is a possible D gene (5 bases). V was trimmed by 3 bases and J by 2 bases, leaving 8 bases between them. The germline V gene has CDR1 MNHEY and CDR2 SMNVEV (reference sequence). The CDR3 extends over 13 amino acids.

As DNA, the CDR3 is TGTGCCACCAGTGACCGAAGGACAGGGGAAAACATTCAGTACTTC. Its protein is CATSDRRTGENIQYF. This chain uses TRBV24-1 with TRBJ2-4, with 9 bases that match TRBD1. CDR3 length: 15 residues. V trimming: 4 bases; J trimming: 5 bases; junction bases outside the gene matches: 5. The germline V gene encodes CDR1 KGHDR and CDR2 SFDVKD.

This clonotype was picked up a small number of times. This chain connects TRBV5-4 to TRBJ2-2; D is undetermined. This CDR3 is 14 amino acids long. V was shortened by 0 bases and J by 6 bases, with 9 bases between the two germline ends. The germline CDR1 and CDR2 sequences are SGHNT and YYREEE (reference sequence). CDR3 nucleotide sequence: TGTGCCAGCAGCTTGGATGTTCGACCCGGGGAGCTGTTTTTT. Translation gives CASSLDVRPGELFF.

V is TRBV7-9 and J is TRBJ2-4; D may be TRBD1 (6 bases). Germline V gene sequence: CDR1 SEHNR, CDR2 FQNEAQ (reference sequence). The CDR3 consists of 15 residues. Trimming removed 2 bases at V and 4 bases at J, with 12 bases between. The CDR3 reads CASSLSGTPKNIQYF. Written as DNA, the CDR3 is TGTGCCAGCAGCTTATCCGGGACACCGAAAAACATTCAGTACTTC.

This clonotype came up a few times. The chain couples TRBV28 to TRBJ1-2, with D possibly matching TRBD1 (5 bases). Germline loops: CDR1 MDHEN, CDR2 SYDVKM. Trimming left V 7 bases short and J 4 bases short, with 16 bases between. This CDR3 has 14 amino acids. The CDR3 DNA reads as TGTGCCAGCACCCTGCCCGAGACAGCCTATGGCTACACCTTC. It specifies CASTLPETAYGYTF.

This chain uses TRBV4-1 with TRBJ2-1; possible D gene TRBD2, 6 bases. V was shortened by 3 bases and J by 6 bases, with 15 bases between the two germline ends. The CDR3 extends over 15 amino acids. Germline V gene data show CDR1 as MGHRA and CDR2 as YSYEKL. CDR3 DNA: TGCGCCAGCAGCCACGGGACTCCCGGGGGCAATGAGCAGTTCTTC. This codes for CASSHGTPGGNEQFF.

Here the CDR3 DNA reads TGTGCCAGCACTCAGCACGGCAGAAGTTACGAGCAGTACTTC. Translating it yields CASTQHGRSYEQYF. This rearrangement joins TRBV6-1 to TRBJ2-7; D ambiguous. The CDR3 covers 14 residues. The V gene lost 7 bases and the J gene lost 4 bases, with 17 bases spanning the gap. Germline values: CDR1 MNHNS, CDR2 SASEGT.

The CDR3 is CASSQQGLAGGTDTQYF. Written as DNA, the CDR3 is TGCGCCAGCAGCCAACAAGGACTAGCGGGGGGGACAGATACGCAGTATTTT. The chain carries TRBV4-1 and TRBJ2-3, with TRBD2 matching 15 bases. Trimming cost V 2 bases and J 3 bases; bases outside gene matches: 3. Germline CDR1 reads MGHRA; CDR2 reads YSYEKL. The CDR3 spans 17 residues.

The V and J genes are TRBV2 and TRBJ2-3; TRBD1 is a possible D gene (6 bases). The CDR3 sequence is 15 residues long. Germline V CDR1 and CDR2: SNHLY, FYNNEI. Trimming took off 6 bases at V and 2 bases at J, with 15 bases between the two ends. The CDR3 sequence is CASRTGLLTTDTQYF. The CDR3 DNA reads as TGTGCCAGCAGGACAGGTCTACTAACCACAGATACGCAGTATTTT.

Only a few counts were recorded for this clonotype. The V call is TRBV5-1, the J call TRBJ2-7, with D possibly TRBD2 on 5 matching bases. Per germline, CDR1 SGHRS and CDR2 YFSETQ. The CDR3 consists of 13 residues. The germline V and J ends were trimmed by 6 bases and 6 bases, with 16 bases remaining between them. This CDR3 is CASTLNPAGEQYF. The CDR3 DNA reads TGCGCCAGCACCCTAAATCCGGCGGGCGAGCAGTACTTC.

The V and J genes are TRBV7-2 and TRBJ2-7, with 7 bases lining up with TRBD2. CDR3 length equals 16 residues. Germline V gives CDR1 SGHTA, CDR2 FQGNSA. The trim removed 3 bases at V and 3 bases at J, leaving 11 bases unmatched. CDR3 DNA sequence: TGTGCCAGCAGCTTCGTCTTTGCGGGGGAAAACTACGAGCAGTACTTC. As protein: CASSFVFAGENYEQYF.

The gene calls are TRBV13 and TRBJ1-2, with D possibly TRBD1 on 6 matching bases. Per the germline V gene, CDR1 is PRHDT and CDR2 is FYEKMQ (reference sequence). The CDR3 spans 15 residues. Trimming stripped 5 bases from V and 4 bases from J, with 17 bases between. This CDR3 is CASSGDRFDSYGYTF. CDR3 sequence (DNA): TGTGCCAGCAGCGGCGACAGGTTCGACAGCTATGGCTACACCTTC. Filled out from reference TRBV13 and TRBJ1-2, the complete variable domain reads AAGVIQSPRHLIKEKRETATLKCYPIPRHDTVYWYQQGPGQDPQFLISFYEKMQSDKGSIPDRFSAQQFSDYHSELNMSSLELGDSALYFCASSGDRFDSYGYTFGSGTRLTVV.

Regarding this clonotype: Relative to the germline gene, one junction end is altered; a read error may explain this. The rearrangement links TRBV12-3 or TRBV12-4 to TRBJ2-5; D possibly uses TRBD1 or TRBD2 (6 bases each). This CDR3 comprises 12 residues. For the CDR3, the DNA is TGTGCCAGCAGCTTAGGGGGGACAACCCAGTACTTC. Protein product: CASSLGGTTQYF.

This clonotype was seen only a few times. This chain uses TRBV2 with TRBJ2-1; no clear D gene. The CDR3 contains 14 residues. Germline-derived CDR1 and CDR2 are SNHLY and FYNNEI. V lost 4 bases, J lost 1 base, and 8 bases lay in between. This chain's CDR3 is CASSGLNSYNEQFF. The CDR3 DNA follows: TGTGCCAGCAGTGGACTGAATTCCTACAATGAGCAGTTCTTC.

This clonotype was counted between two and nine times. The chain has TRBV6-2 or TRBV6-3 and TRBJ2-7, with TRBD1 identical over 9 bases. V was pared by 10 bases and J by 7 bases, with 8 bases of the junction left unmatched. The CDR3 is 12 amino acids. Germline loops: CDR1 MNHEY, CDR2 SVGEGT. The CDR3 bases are TGTGCCATCCAAGGACAGGGGAGAGAGCAGTACTTC. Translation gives CAIQGQGREQYF.

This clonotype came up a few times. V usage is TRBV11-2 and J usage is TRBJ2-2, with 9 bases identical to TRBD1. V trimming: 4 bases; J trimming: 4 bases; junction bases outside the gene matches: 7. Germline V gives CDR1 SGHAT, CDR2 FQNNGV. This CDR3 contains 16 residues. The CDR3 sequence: CASSSHRGRVTGELFF. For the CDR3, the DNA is TGTGCCAGCAGCTCCCACAGGGGGCGCGTCACCGGGGAGCTGTTTTTT.

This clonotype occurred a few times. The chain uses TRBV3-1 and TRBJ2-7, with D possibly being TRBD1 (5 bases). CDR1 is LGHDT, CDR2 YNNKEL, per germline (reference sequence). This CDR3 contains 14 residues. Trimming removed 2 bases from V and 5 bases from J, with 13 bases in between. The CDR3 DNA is TGTGCCAGCAGCCAACAAGGGGCTCGGCACGAGCAGTACTTC. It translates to CASSQQGARHEQYF.

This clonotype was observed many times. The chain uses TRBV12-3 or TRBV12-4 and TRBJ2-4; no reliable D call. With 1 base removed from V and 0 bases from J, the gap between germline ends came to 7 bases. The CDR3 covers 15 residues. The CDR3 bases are TGTGCCAGCAGTTTAGGGCTTCTAGCCAAAAACATTCAGTACTTC. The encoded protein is CASSLGLLAKNIQYF.

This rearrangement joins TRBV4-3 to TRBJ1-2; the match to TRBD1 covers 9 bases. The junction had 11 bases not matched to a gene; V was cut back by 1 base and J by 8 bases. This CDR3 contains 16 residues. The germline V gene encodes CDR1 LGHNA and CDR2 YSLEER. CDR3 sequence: CASSQGAGTGIFGYTF. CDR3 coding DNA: TGCGCCAGCAGCCAAGGAGCCGGGACAGGGATTTTCGGCTACACCTTC.

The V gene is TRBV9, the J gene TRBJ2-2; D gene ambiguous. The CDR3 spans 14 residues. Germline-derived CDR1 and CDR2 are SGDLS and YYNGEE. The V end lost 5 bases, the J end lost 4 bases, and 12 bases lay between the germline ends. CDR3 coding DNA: TGTGCCAGCAGTAAAACCGTGGGCACCGGGGAGCTGTTTTTT. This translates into CASSKTVGTGELFF.

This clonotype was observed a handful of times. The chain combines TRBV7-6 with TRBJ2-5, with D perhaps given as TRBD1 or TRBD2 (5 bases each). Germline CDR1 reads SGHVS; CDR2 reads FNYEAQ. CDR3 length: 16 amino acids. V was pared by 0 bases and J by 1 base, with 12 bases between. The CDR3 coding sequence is TGTGCCAGCAGCTTAGCGTCAGCCGGGGCCCAAGAGACCCAGTACTTC. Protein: CASSLASAGAQETQYF.

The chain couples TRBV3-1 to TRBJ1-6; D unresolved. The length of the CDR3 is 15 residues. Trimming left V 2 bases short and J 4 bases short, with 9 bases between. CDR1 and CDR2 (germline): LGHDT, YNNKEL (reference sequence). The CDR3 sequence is CASSQTTGYNSPLHF. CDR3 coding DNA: TGTGCCAGCAGCCAAACCACTGGATATAATTCACCCCTCCACTTT.